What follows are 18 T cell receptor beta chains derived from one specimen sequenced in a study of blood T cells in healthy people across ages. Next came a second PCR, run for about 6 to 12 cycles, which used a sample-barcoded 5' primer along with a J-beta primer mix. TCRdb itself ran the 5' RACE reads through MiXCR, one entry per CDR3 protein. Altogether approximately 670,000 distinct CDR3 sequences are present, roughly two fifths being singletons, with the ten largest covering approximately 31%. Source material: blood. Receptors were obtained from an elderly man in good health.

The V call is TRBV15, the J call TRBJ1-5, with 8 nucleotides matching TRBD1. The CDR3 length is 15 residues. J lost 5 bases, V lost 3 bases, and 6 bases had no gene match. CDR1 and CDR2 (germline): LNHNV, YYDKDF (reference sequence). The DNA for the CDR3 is TGTGCCACCAGCAGGAGGGACAGGACTGATCAGCCCCAGCATTTT. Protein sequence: CATSRRDRTDQPQHF.

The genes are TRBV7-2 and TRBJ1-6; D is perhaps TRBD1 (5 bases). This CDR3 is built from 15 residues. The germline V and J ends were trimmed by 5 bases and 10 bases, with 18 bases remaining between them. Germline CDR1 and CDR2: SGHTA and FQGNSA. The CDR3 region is CASSPTRGAGSPLHF. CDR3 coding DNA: TGTGCCAGCAGCCCGACGAGGGGTGCTGGCTCACCCCTCCACTTT.

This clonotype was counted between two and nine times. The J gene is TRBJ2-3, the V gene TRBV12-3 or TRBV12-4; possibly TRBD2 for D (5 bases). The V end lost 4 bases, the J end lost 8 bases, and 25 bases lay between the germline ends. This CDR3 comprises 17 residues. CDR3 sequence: CASSSLGRDPGFGTQYF. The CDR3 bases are TGTGCCAGCAGTTCCCTCGGACGGGATCCGGGGTTTGGTACGCAGTATTTT.

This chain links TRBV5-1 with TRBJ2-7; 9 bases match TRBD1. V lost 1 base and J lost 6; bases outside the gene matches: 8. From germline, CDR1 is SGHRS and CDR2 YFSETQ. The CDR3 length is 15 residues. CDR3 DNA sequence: TGCGCCAGCAGCTTGTGGCCGGGACAGGGTAGCGAGCAGTACTTC. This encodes CASSLWPGQGSEQYF.

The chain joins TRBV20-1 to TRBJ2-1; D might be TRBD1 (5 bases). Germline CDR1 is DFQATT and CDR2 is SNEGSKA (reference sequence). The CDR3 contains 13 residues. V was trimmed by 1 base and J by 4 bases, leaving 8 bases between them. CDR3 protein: CSARVDRYNEQFF. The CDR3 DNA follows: TGCAGTGCTAGAGTCGACAGATACAATGAGCAGTTCTTC.

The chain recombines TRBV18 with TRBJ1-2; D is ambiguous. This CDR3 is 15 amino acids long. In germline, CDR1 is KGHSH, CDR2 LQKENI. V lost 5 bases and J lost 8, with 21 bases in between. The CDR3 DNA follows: TGTGCCAGCTCATCCACCCGCCCTGGCAGAGGGGGCTACACCTTC. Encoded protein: CASSSTRPGRGGYTF.

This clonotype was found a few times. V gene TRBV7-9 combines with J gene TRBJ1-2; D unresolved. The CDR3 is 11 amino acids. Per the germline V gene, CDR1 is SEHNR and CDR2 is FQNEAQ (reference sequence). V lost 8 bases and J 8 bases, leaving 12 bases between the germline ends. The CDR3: CASAQSRGYTF. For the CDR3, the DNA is TGTGCCAGCGCTCAGAGCCGGGGCTACACCTTC.

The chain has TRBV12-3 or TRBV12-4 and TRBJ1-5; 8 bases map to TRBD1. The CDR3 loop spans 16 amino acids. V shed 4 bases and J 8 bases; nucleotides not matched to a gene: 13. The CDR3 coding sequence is TGTGCCAGCAGTTCCCAGACAGGGGCCATGGGTGAGCCCCAGCATTTT. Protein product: CASSSQTGAMGEPQHF.

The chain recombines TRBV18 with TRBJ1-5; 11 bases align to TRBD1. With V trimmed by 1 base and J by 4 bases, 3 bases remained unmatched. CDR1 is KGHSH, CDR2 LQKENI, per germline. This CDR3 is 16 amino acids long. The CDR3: CASSPLGQGANQPQHF. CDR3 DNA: TGTGCCAGCTCACCACTTGGACAGGGGGCGAATCAGCCCCAGCATTTT.

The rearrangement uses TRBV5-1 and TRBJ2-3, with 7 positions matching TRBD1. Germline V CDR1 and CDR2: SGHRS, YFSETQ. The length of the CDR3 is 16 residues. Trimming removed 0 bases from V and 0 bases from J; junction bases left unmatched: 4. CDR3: CASSLGGTVSTDTQYF. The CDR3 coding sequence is TGCGCCAGCAGCTTGGGGGGGACAGTGAGCACAGATACGCAGTATTTT.

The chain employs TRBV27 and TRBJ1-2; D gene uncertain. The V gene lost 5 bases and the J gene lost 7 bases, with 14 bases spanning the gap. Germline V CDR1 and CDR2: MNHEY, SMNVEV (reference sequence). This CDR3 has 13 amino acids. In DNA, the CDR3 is TGTGCCAGCAGTCCCCGGGAGGGCTCTGGCTACACCTTC. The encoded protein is CASSPREGSGYTF.

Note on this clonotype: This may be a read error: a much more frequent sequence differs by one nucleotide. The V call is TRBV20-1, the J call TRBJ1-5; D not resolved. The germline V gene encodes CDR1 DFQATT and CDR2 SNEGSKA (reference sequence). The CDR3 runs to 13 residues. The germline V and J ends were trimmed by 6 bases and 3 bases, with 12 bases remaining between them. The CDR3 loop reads CSAPDAANQPQHF. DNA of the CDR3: TGCAGTGCCCCGGATGCAGCCAATCAGCCCCAGCATTTT.

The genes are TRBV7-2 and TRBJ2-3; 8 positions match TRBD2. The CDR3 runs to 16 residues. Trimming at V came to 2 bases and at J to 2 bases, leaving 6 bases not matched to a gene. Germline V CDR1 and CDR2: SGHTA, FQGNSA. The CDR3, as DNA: TGTGCCAGCAGCTTACAACTAGCGGCAAACACAGATACGCAGTATTTT. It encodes CASSLQLAANTDTQYF. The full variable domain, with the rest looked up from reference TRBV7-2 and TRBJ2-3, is GAGVSQSPSNKVTEKGKDVELRCDPISGHTALYWYRQSLGQGLEFLIYFQGNSAPDKSGLPSDRFSAERTGGSVSTLTIQRTQQEDSAVYLCASSLQLAANTDTQYFGPGTRLTVL.

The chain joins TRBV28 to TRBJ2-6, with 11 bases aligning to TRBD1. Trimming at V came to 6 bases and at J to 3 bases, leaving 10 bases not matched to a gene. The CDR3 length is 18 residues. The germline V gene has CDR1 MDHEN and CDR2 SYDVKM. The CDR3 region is CASSPTGTGGLGANVLTF. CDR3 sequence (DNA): TGTGCCAGCAGCCCGACCGGGACAGGGGGTCTTGGGGCCAACGTCCTGACTTTC.

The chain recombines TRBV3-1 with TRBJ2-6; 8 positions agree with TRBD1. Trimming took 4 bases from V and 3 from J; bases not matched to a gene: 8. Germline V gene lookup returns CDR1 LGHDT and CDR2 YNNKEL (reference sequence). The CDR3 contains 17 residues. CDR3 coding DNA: TGTGCCAGCAGCCCCAGGACAGGGAAGGATGGGGCCAACGTCCTGACTTTC. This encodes CASSPRTGKDGANVLTF.

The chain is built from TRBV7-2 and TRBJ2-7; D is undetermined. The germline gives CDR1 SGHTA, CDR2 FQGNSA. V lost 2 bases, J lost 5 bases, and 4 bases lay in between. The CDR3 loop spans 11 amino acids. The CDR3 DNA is TGTGCCAGCAGCTTAATGAACGAGCAGTACTTC. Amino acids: CASSLMNEQYF.

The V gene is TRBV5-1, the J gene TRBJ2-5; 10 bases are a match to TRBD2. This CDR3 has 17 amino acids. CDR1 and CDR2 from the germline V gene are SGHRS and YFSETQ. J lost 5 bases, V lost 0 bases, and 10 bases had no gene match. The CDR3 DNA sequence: TGCGCCAGCAGCTTGGTAGCCCTAGCGGGAGTATCTGAGACCCAGTACTTC. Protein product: CASSLVALAGVSETQYF.

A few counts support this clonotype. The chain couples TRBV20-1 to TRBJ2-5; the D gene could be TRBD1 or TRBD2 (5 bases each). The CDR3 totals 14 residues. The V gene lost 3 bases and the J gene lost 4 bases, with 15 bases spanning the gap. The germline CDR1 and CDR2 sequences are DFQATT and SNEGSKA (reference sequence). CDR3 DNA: TGCAGTGCTAGGGGTGGGGGTATTAGAGAGACCCAGTACTTC. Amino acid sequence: CSARGGGIRETQYF.